Each of the 18 T cell receptor beta chains below was sequenced from the same sample in a study of Ad26.COV2.S vaccination and SARS-CoV-2 variants. Profiled with immunoSEQ multiplex PCR; TCRdb holds only in-frame clones, not every one. The sample includes 430,000 or so clones, 80% to 90% seen only once; the top ten take about 2.7%. Treatment reported: around 19 received Ad26.COV2.S at low or high dose, single or two shots; roughly five received placebo; per-sample allocation not given. Repertoires come from day 63 after the first vaccine or placebo injection. The source material was peripheral blood, sampled in a trial of Ad26.COV2.S vaccine versus placebo. The receptors here all came from a person between 18 and 60 years old who received the Ad26.COV2.S COVID-19 vaccine or a placebo.

The CDR3 reads CASSFGQGDTQYF. CDR3 in DNA: TGCGCCAGCAGCTTCGGACAGGGTGATACGCAGTATTTT. The rearrangement uses TRBV5-1 and TRBJ2-3; 8 bases match TRBD1. Trimming at V came to 2 bases and at J to 6 bases, leaving 2 bases not matched to a gene. The germline CDR1 and CDR2 sequences are SGHRS and YFSETQ. The CDR3 runs 13 residues.

The rearrangement uses TRBV5-1 and TRBJ1-1; tentative D call: TRBD1 (6 bases). Germline lookup yields CDR1 SGHRS and CDR2 YFSETQ. The V gene lost 5 bases and the J gene lost 1 base, with 12 bases spanning the gap. The CDR3 length is 14 residues. The CDR3 loop reads CASRETGENTEAFF. In nucleotides, the CDR3 is TGCGCCAGCAGGGAGACAGGTGAGAACACTGAAGCTTTCTTT.

This chain connects TRBV25-1 to TRBJ2-3, with unresolved D. There are 14 residues in the CDR3. Germline lookup yields CDR1 MGHDK and CDR2 SYGVNS. Trimming took off 1 base at V and 0 bases at J, with 5 bases between the two ends. CDR3 protein: CASSEWASTDTQYF. The DNA for the CDR3 is TGTGCCAGCAGTGAATGGGCCAGCACAGATACGCAGTATTTT.

The chain is built from TRBV24-1 and TRBJ2-2; D gene uncertain. CDR1 and CDR2 (germline): KGHDR, SFDVKD. The length of the CDR3 is 15 residues. The V end lost 4 bases, the J end lost 8 bases, and 16 bases lay between the germline ends. CDR3 sequence (DNA): TGTGCCACCAGTGACCCATTGCCCCGGCCGGGGGAGCTGTTTTTT. Its protein product is CATSDPLPRPGELFF.

This clone was counted once. This chain joins TRBV20-1 and TRBJ1-1; TRBD1 is a possible D gene (6 bases). This CDR3 contains 11 residues. CDR1 and CDR2 (germline): DFQATT, SNEGSKA (reference sequence). The DNA for the CDR3 is TGCAGGGAAGGGGGGAACACTGAAGCTTTCTTT. This translates into CREGGNTEAFF.

The CDR3 bases are TGTGCCAGCAGCTTCGGGACAGGGATGACGGACATTCAGTACTTC. This translates into CASSFGTGMTDIQYF. The genes are TRBV5-6 and TRBJ2-4, with 9 bases lining up with TRBD1. After removal of 2 bases from V and 8 bases from J, the junction contained 8 bases not matched to a gene. This CDR3 contains 15 residues. Germline V gene sequence: CDR1 SGHDT, CDR2 YYEEEE. Variable domain in full (rest from reference TRBV5-6 and TRBJ2-4): DAGVTQSPTHLIKTRGQQVTLRCSPKSGHDTVSWYQQALGQGPQFIFQYYEEEERQRGNFPDRFSGHQFPNYSSELNVNALLLGDSALYLCASSFGTGMTDIQYFGAGTRLSVL.

In this sample, this clone turned up once. Within the sample, other DNA sequences also encode this same CDR3. The gene calls are TRBV19 and TRBJ1-1, with a weak D call TRBD1 (6 bases). CDR1 is LNHDA and CDR2 is SQIVND in the germline V gene (reference sequence). Trimming stripped 2 bases from V and 5 bases from J, with 9 bases between. The CDR3 runs to 13 residues. The DNA for the CDR3 is TGTGCCAGTAGTATACAGGGGACTACTGAAGCTTTCTTT. As protein: CASSIQGTTEAFF. The entire variable domain, with the rest obtained from reference TRBV19 and TRBJ1-1, is as follows: DGGITQSPKYLFRKEGQNVTLSCEQNLNHDAMYWYRQDPGQGLRLIYYSQIVNDFQKGDIAEGYSVSREKKESFPLTVTSAQKNPTAFYLCASSIQGTTEAFFGQGTRLTVV.

This chain connects TRBV28 to TRBJ2-3; the D is unclear. CDR3 length equals 18 residues. The germline V and J ends were trimmed by 2 bases and 6 bases, with 24 bases remaining between them. CDR1 is MDHEN and CDR2 is SYDVKM in the germline V gene. Here the CDR3 DNA reads TGTGCCAGCAGTTTACCCCTCTCCTTCCTCTTAACGGAGGATACGCAGTATTTT. The encoded protein is CASSLPLSFLLTEDTQYF.

Comment on this clone: Other nucleotide sequences from this sample produce the same CDR3. The rearrangement links TRBV18 to TRBJ2-5; 7 positions agree with TRBD2. CDR1 KGHSH and CDR2 LQKENI come from the germline V gene. This CDR3 contains 13 residues. V lost 2 bases, J lost 3 bases, and 0 bases stayed unmatched. The CDR3 DNA reads TGTGCCAGCTCACCAGGGGGGGAAGAGACCCAGTACTTC. Amino acids: CASSPGGEETQYF.

The gene calls are TRBV7-6 and TRBJ2-5; tentatively, D is TRBD2 (5 bases). Between the trimmed V and J ends, which lost 5 bases and 4 bases, there was a span of 23 bases. The CDR3 is 17 amino acids. The V gene's germline CDR1 is SGHVS and CDR2 FNYEAQ. The CDR3: CASSRTGPVVLGETQYF. CDR3 coding DNA: TGTGCCAGCAGCCGGACTGGGCCAGTCGTGTTAGGAGAGACCCAGTACTTC.

This chain uses TRBV4-1 with TRBJ1-1, with unresolved D. Germline V gene lookup returns CDR1 MGHRA and CDR2 YSYEKL. V was trimmed by 5 bases and J by 8 bases, leaving 15 bases between them. The CDR3 totals 13 residues. CDR3 nucleotides: TGCGCCAGCAGCAAACAGAGAGGCTACGAAGCTTTCTTT. It translates to CASSKQRGYEAFF.

The chain recombines TRBV19 with TRBJ1-5, with 8 bases lining up with TRBD1. CDR1 is LNHDA and CDR2 is SQIVND in the germline V gene (reference sequence). The CDR3 runs to 13 residues. Germline trimming cut 6 bases from V and 5 bases from J; bases unmatched to any gene: 3. CDR3 loop: CASRDRVDQPQHF. The CDR3 nucleotides are TGTGCCAGTAGGGACAGGGTGGATCAGCCCCAGCATTTT.

The chain combines TRBV4-3 with TRBJ1-1, with D unclear. Trimming removed 1 base at V and 1 base at J, with 7 bases between. The CDR3 is 14 residues long. Germline V gene lookup returns CDR1 LGHNA and CDR2 YSLEER. The CDR3 region is CASSQAPANTEAFF. CDR3 coding DNA: TGCGCCAGCAGCCAAGCCCCGGCGAACACTGAAGCTTTCTTT.

J is TRBJ1-2 and V is TRBV7-2; the D gene is possibly TRBD1 (5 bases). In germline, CDR1 is SGHTA, CDR2 FQGNSA. Between the trimmed V and J ends, which lost 3 bases and 6 bases, there was a span of 8 bases. This CDR3 is built from 12 residues. DNA for the CDR3: TGTGCCAGCAGCTTCCAAGGGGATGGCTACACCTTC. Its protein is CASSFQGDGYTF.

The chain carries TRBV18 and TRBJ1-3, with unresolved D. V lost 3 bases to trimming and J lost 0 bases, with 12 bases between them. Germline CDR1 reads KGHSH; CDR2 reads LQKENI. CDR3 length: 16 residues. CDR3 in amino acids: CASSPRADSSGNTIYF. In DNA, the CDR3 is TGTGCCAGCTCACCTCGGGCGGATTCCTCTGGAAACACCATATATTTT.

The V call is TRBV7-2, the J call TRBJ1-1; a weak D match, TRBD1 (5 bases). The CDR3 consists of 13 residues. Germline CDR1 reads SGHTA; CDR2 reads FQGNSA. The V end lost 5 bases, the J end lost 3 bases, and 10 bases lay between the germline ends. The chain's CDR3 is CASSPMGDTEAFF. The DNA of the CDR3 is TGTGCCAGCAGCCCAATGGGGGACACTGAAGCTTTCTTT.

The chain joins TRBV7-3 to TRBJ1-1; D remains ambiguous. Germline CDR1 and CDR2: SGHTA and FQGTGA. Deletions cut 5 bases from V and 3 bases from J, with 16 bases between. The length of the CDR3 is 15 residues. This CDR3 reads CASSPVPTPYTEAFF. The CDR3 DNA reads TGTGCCAGCAGCCCCGTACCTACACCGTACACTGAAGCTTTCTTT.

The genes are TRBV6-6 and TRBJ1-2; maybe TRBD1 (6 bases). Trimming left V 6 bases short and J 5 bases short, with 13 bases between. From germline, CDR1 is MNHNY and CDR2 SVGAGI (reference sequence). The CDR3 extends over 13 amino acids. CDR3 residues: CASRGTSVYGYTF. DNA of the CDR3: TGTGCCAGCAGGGGGACAAGTGTTTATGGCTACACCTTC.